Below are 23 T cell receptor beta chains sequenced from a single sample in a study of blood T cell repertoires in COVID-19. The protocol was immunoSEQ multiplex PCR, while the TCRdb copy is restricted to in-frame clones and leaves out a portion. The sample comprises 190,000 or so clones, roughly 89% of which are singletons, and 0.6% to 0.8% rests with the top ten. Material for sequencing was peripheral blood. Receptors were obtained from a man in his forties or fifties with acute or convalescent COVID-19.

The chain joins TRBV19 to TRBJ1-5; D might be TRBD1 (5 bases). The ends were cut back, 3 bases at V and 0 bases at J, with 12 bases in the middle. The germline V gene encodes CDR1 LNHDA and CDR2 SQIVND (reference sequence). The CDR3 covers 16 residues. The CDR3 here is CASSMGQHYSNQPQHF. The CDR3 DNA reads as TGTGCCAGTAGTATGGGGCAGCACTATAGCAATCAGCCCCAGCATTTT.

The chain links TRBV19 to TRBJ1-3; D uncertain. CDR3 size: 16 residues. With 1 base removed from V and 0 bases from J, the gap between germline ends came to 10 bases. Germline-derived CDR1 and CDR2 are LNHDA and SQIVND (reference sequence). The CDR3 here is CASSIARGNSGNTIYF. The CDR3 DNA reads TGTGCCAGTAGTATAGCCCGTGGCAACTCTGGAAACACCATATATTTT.

The chain joins TRBV5-6 to TRBJ2-3, with D unresolved. With 0 bases removed from V and 3 bases from J, the gap between germline ends came to 11 bases. The germline V gene encodes CDR1 SGHDT and CDR2 YYEEEE. This CDR3 region has 15 residues. As DNA, the CDR3 is TGTGCCAGCAGCTTGGGCCCTACCGCGACAGATACGCAGTATTTT. As protein: CASSLGPTATDTQYF. Variable domain in full (rest from reference TRBV5-6 and TRBJ2-3): DAGVTQSPTHLIKTRGQQVTLRCSPKSGHDTVSWYQQALGQGPQFIFQYYEEEERQRGNFPDRFSGHQFPNYSSELNVNALLLGDSALYLCASSLGPTATDTQYFGPGTRLTVL.

On this clone itself: A junction boundary mismatches the germline segment, possibly from a read error. V gene TRBV7-9 combines with J gene TRBJ2-1; no clear D. In germline, CDR1 is SEHNR, CDR2 FQNEAQ (reference sequence). This CDR3 is built from 14 residues. CDR3 loop: CASSFAPGYTEQFF. The CDR3 nucleotides are TGTGCCAGCAGCTTTGCCCCGGGTTACACTGAGCAGTTCTTC.

This rearrangement joins TRBV7-2 to TRBJ2-1, with 12 bases identical to TRBD1. The CDR3 is made up of 16 amino acids. Looked up from germline, CDR1 is SGHTA and CDR2 is FQGNSA. The trim removed 5 bases at V and 7 bases at J, leaving 9 bases unmatched. The DNA of the CDR3 is TGTGCCAGCAGCCCCCCCCGGGACAGGGGGCCTAATGAGCAGTTCTTC. Protein: CASSPPRDRGPNEQFF.

The V call is TRBV9, the J call TRBJ2-2, with 9 nucleotides matching TRBD1. The CDR3 consists of 17 residues. With V trimmed by 4 bases and J by 2 bases, 9 bases remained unmatched. The germline V gene has CDR1 SGDLS and CDR2 YYNGEE. For the CDR3, the DNA is TGTGCCAGCAGCCCCCGCTCGGGACAGGGAAACACCGGGGAGCTGTTTTTT. Amino acid sequence: CASSPRSGQGNTGELFF.

The chain has TRBV11-2 and TRBJ1-1; D not certain. CDR1 and CDR2 (germline): SGHAT, FQNNGV. Trimming pared 1 base from V and 10 bases from J, leaving 10 bases between. The CDR3 runs to 12 residues. In DNA form, the CDR3 reads TGTGCCAGCAGCTTAGGGCACACCCCAGCTTTCTTT. It codes for CASSLGHTPAFF.

The table lists this clone with a count of one. CDR3 nucleotide sequence: TGTGCCAGCAGCATAGACAGAGACACCTACAATGAGCAGTTCTTC. It translates to CASSIDRDTYNEQFF. The genes are TRBV7-3 and TRBJ2-1, with D possibly being TRBD1 (5 bases). Trimming cost V 5 bases and J 2 bases, with 13 bases left between them. CDR1 is SGHTA and CDR2 is FQGTGA in the germline V gene. The CDR3 has 15 amino acids.

This chain connects TRBV7-8 to TRBJ1-4; 8 bases fit TRBD1. CDR1 and CDR2 (germline): SGHVS, FQNEAQ. The CDR3 is 17 residues long. With V trimmed by 6 bases and J by 5 bases, 14 bases remained unmatched. The CDR3 region has the DNA TGTGCCAGCAGTCGTAGGGGTCAGGGGGCTGAGAATGAAAAACTGTTTTTT. The encoded protein is CASSRRGQGAENEKLFF.

This clone was observed once. This chain connects TRBV12-3 or TRBV12-4 to TRBJ2-2; D unresolved. With 3 bases removed from V and 6 bases from J, the gap between germline ends came to 5 bases. The CDR3 spans 12 residues. This CDR3 is CASSFLAGELFF. CDR3 nucleotides: TGTGCCAGCAGTTTTTTAGCCGGGGAGCTGTTTTTT.

Notes on this clone: This sample includes further DNA sequences coding for the same CDR3. This sequence joins TRBV7-2 and TRBJ2-5; 10 bases fit TRBD2. Trimming took 1 base from V and 1 from J; bases not matched to a gene: 6. The CDR3 totals 17 residues. Germline values: CDR1 SGHTA, CDR2 FQGNSA. The CDR3 region is CASSLVLAGGRQETQYF. DNA for the CDR3: TGTGCCAGCAGCTTAGTTTTAGCGGGGGGCCGCCAAGAGACCCAGTACTTC.

The chain combines TRBV7-8 with TRBJ1-2; the match to TRBD1 covers 12 bases. The CDR3 is 16 amino acids. Trimming removed 3 bases from V and 4 bases from J; junction bases left unmatched: 6. CDR1 is SGHVS, CDR2 FQNEAQ, per germline. Here the CDR3 DNA reads TGTGCCAGCAGCTTCGGGACAGGGGGCAGCTTCTATGGCTACACCTTC. It encodes CASSFGTGGSFYGYTF.

The chain uses TRBV7-2 and TRBJ2-1; 12 nucleotides match TRBD2. Germline V gene lookup returns CDR1 SGHTA and CDR2 FQGNSA. Unmatched junction bases numbered 2, after V lost 6 bases and J lost 2 bases. The CDR3 is 15 amino acids. As DNA, the CDR3 is TGTGCCAGCAGACGGACTAGCGGGGCCTACAATGAGCAGTTCTTC. This encodes CASRRTSGAYNEQFF.

This clone was counted between two and nine times. V is TRBV3-1 (or the pseudogene TRBV3-2) and J is TRBJ1-1; the D gene is possibly TRBD1 (5 bases). The CDR3 length is 13 residues. Trimming took 3 bases from V and 1 from J, leaving 6 bases between them. The germline V gene encodes CDR1 LGHDT and CDR2 YNNKEL (reference sequence). The CDR3 reads CASSQTENTEAFF. CDR3 in DNA: TGTGCCAGCAGCCAGACAGAGAACACTGAAGCTTTCTTT.

The V gene is TRBV7-6, the J gene TRBJ1-5, with TRBD1 as a possible D gene (5 bases). Germline-derived CDR1 and CDR2 are SGHVS and FNYEAQ. Trimming left V 5 bases short and J 4 bases short, with 18 bases between. The CDR3 consists of 16 residues. CDR3 sequence: CASSPLGGAGNQPQHF. Here the CDR3 DNA reads TGTGCCAGCAGCCCTCTGGGCGGGGCTGGGAATCAGCCCCAGCATTTT.

The chain combines TRBV27 with TRBJ1-1, with 10 bases that match TRBD1. Germline CDR1 reads MNHEY; CDR2 reads SMNVEV (reference sequence). The CDR3 loop spans 16 amino acids. Germline trimming cut 6 bases from V and 5 bases from J; bases unmatched to any gene: 12. The CDR3 region is CASSRVPGQGFTEAFF. DNA for the CDR3: TGTGCCAGCAGCCGCGTACCGGGACAGGGGTTTACTGAAGCTTTCTTT.

As DNA, the CDR3 is TGCGCCAGCAGCCCCCGGTCGAGCTTACACAATGAGCAGTTCTTC. Amino acids: CASSPRSSLHNEQFF. This rearrangement joins TRBV4-1 to TRBJ2-1; D is undetermined. CDR3 length: 15 residues. Trimming removed 4 bases at V and 5 bases at J, with 15 bases between. Per the germline V gene, CDR1 is MGHRA and CDR2 is YSYEKL.

V usage is TRBV30 and J usage is TRBJ1-5, with D perhaps TRBD1 (6 bases). CDR3 length: 16 amino acids. The germline V and J ends were trimmed by 2 bases and 5 bases, with 19 bases remaining between them. CDR1 and CDR2 (germline): GTSNPN, SVGIG (reference sequence). The CDR3 nucleotides are TGTGCCTGGAGTTCAAGGGGGGGTGTTGGATATCAGCCCCAGCATTTT. It codes for CAWSSRGGVGYQPQHF.

The CDR3 bases are TGCGCCAGCAGCCAAAAAGAAGCGGGAGTAGTTGTAAATGAGCAGTTCTTC. It codes for CASSQKEAGVVVNEQFF. The J gene is TRBJ2-1, the V gene TRBV4-1, with TRBD2 matching 8 bases. The CDR3 runs 17 residues. Looked up from germline, CDR1 is MGHRA and CDR2 is YSYEKL. The J segment lost 7 bases and the V segment lost 2 bases, leaving 13 bases of the junction unmatched.

This clone was picked up one time. V usage is TRBV7-3 and J usage is TRBJ2-7, with 7 bases that match TRBD2. With V trimmed by 5 bases and J by 2 bases, 6 bases remained unmatched. The germline gives CDR1 SGHTA, CDR2 FQGTGA. This CDR3 comprises 14 residues. CDR3 region: CASSPGTNPYEQYF. DNA of the CDR3: TGTGCCAGCAGCCCCGGGACTAATCCCTACGAGCAGTACTTC.

V is TRBV5-1 and J is TRBJ2-3; D is perhaps TRBD2 (6 bases). The ends were cut back, 4 bases at V and 3 bases at J, with 12 bases in the middle. The CDR3 spans 14 residues. From germline, CDR1 is SGHRS and CDR2 YFSETQ. The CDR3 spells CASSTGTATDTQYF. The CDR3 nucleotides read TGCGCCAGCAGCACCGGGACTGCGACAGATACGCAGTATTTT.

The J gene is TRBJ2-1, the V gene TRBV7-2; no definite D call. The CDR3 is 14 residues long. Germline CDR1 reads SGHTA; CDR2 reads FQGNSA. V shed 2 bases and J shed 8 bases, with 13 bases lying between them. CDR3 region: CASSLSLSSDEQFF. The CDR3 DNA reads as TGTGCCAGCAGCTTAAGCCTCTCCTCGGATGAGCAGTTCTTC.

The chain couples TRBV5-1 to TRBJ1-1, with a tentative D call TRBD1 (5 bases). The CDR3 length is 16 residues. Per the germline V gene, CDR1 is SGHRS and CDR2 is YFSETQ. V lost 4 bases and J 0 bases, leaving 16 bases between the germline ends. The CDR3 nucleotides are TGCGCCAGCAGCCCCGGACACACCAATATGAACACTGAAGCTTTCTTT. Amino acids: CASSPGHTNMNTEAFF.